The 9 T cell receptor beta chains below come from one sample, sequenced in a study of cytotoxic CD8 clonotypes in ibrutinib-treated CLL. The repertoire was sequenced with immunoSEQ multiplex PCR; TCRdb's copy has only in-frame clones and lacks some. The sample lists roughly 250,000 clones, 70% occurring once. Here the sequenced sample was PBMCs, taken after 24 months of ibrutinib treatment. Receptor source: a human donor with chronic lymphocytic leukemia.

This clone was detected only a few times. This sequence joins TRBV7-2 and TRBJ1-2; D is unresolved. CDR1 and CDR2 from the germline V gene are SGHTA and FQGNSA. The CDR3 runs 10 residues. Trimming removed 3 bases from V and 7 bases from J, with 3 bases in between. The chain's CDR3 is CASSFPGYTF. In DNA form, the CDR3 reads TGTGCCAGCAGCTTTCCTGGCTACACCTTC.

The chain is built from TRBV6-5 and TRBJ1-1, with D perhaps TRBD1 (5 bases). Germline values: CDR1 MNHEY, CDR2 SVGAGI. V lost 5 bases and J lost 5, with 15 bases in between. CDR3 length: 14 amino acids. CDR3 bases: TGTGCCAGCAGTCGCCTACACCAGGGAACTGAAGCTTTCTTT. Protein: CASSRLHQGTEAFF.

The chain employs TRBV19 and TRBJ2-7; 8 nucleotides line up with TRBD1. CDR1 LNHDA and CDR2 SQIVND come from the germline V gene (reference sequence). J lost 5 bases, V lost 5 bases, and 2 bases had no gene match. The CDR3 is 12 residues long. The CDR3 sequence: CASSGQGNEQYF. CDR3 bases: TGTGCCAGTAGTGGACAGGGAAACGAGCAGTACTTC.

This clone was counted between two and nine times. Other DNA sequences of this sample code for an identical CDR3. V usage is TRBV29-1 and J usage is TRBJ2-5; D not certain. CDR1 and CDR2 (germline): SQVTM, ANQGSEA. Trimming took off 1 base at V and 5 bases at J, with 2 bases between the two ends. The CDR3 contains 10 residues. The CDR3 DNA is TGCAGCGTTGAAGGGGAGACCCAGTACTTC. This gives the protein CSVEGETQYF.

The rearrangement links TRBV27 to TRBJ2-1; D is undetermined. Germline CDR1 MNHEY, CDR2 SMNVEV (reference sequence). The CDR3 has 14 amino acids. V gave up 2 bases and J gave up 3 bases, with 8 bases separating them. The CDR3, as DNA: TGTGCCAGCAGTTTAGGGCAACTCTACAATGAGCAGTTCTTC. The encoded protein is CASSLGQLYNEQFF.

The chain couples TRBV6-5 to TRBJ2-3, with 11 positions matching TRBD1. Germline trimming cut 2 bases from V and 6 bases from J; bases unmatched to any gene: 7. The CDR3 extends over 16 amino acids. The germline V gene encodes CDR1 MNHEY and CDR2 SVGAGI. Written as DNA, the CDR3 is TGTGCCAGCAGTTACACTTGGGACAGGGGGGCCGATACGCAGTATTTT. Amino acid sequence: CASSYTWDRGADTQYF.

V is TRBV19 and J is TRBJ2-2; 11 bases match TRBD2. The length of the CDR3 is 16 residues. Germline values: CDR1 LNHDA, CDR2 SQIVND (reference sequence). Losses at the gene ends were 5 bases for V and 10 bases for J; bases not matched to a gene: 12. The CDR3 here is CASSPLAGVSMVELFF. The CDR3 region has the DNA TGTGCCAGTAGTCCACTAGCGGGAGTTTCTATGGTGGAGCTGTTTTTT.

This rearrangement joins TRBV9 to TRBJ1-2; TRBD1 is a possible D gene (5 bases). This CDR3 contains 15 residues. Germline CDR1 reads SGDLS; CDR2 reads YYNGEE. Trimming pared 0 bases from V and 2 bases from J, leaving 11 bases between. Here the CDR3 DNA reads TGTGCCAGCAGCGTAGAGGACAACGAAAACTATGGCTACACCTTC. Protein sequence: CASSVEDNENYGYTF.

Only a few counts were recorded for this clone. The CDR3 is CASSLTGVYGYTF. In DNA, the CDR3 is TGTGCCAGCAGTCTAACAGGGGTCTATGGCTACACCTTC. This rearrangement joins TRBV28 to TRBJ1-2, with 7 bases fitting TRBD1. The CDR3 extends over 13 amino acids. From germline, CDR1 is MDHEN and CDR2 SYDVKM. V gave up 5 bases and J gave up 4 bases; unmatched junction bases: 4.